A single sample gave rise to the 6 T cell receptor beta chains below, sequenced in a study of blood T cell repertoires in COVID-19. Repertoires were generated with immunoSEQ multiplex PCR, while TCRdb's copy carries only in-frame clones and drops some. The sample contains a few hundred thousand clones, approximately 82% of which appear only once. The sequencing sample was made of peripheral blood. All receptors come from a man aged 30 to 45 who had recovered from COVID-19.

This chain links TRBV28 with TRBJ1-2; tentative D call: TRBD1 (5 bases). Germline V gives CDR1 MDHEN, CDR2 SYDVKM. V lost 8 bases and J lost 4, with 14 bases in between. The length of the CDR3 is 13 residues. The CDR3 loop reads CASGPTDLYGYTF. CDR3 DNA: TGTGCCAGCGGACCGACAGACCTCTATGGCTACACCTTC.

In its sample, this clone was seen once. The genes are TRBV9 and TRBJ2-1; TRBD1 agrees at 11 bases. After removal of 0 bases from V and 8 bases from J, the junction contained 4 bases not matched to a gene. From germline, CDR1 is SGDLS and CDR2 YYNGEE. This CDR3 is 15 amino acids long. The CDR3 nucleotides are TGTGCCAGCAGCGTAGAAGGGACAGGGGGACATGAGCAGTTCTTC. Translated, it gives CASSVEGTGGHEQFF.

This clone turned up a few times. The V and J genes are TRBV5-8 and TRBJ1-4, with D possibly being TRBD1 (5 bases). The CDR3 has 15 amino acids. Trimming left V 0 bases short and J 0 bases short, with 6 bases between. CDR1 and CDR2 from the germline V gene are SGHTS and YDEGEE. The CDR3: CASSLGRATNEKLFF. In DNA, the CDR3 is TGTGCCAGCAGCTTGGGCAGGGCAACTAATGAAAAACTGTTTTTT. The full variable domain, rest sourced from reference TRBV5-8 and TRBJ1-4, is EAGVTQSPTHLIKTRGQQATLRCSPISGHTSVYWYQQALGLGLQFLLWYDEGEERNRGNFPPRFSGRQFPNYSSELNVNALELEDSALYLCASSLGRATNEKLFFGSGTQLSVL.

This clone occurred once. The chain uses TRBV12-3 or TRBV12-4 and TRBJ1-2; a weak D match, TRBD1 (6 bases). CDR3 length: 13 residues. Trimming removed 4 bases at V and 8 bases at J, with 14 bases between. The CDR3 DNA is TGTGCCAGCAGTTACAGGGCCCTCGGGGGCTACACCTTC. Encoded protein: CASSYRALGGYTF.

This rearrangement joins TRBV3-1 (or the pseudogene TRBV3-2) to TRBJ2-5, with a weak D call TRBD1 (5 bases). V gave up 3 bases and J gave up 4 bases, with 15 bases separating them. Germline V gives CDR1 LGHDT, CDR2 YNNKEL (reference sequence). This CDR3 has 15 amino acids. The CDR3 region is CASSQSGIALETQYF. The DNA of the CDR3 is TGTGCCAGCAGCCAGTCAGGGATAGCCCTAGAGACCCAGTACTTC.

The J gene is TRBJ1-2, the V gene TRBV10-2, with D maybe TRBD1 (6 bases). V lost 1 base, J lost 5 bases, and 11 bases lay in between. This CDR3 has 14 residues. Germline CDR1 WSHSY, CDR2 SAAADI. In nucleotides, the CDR3 is TGCGCCAGCAGTGAGTTCACGGACAGTTATGGCTACACCTTC. Protein product: CASSEFTDSYGYTF.